A single sample is the source of the 12 T cell receptor beta chains below, sequenced in a study of technical replicates of blood from several donors. Clones were sequenced by immunoSEQ multiplex PCR, and TCRdb holds only the in-frame ones, with some missing. The sample consists of 60,000 to 90,000 clones, around 97% of them appearing once. Sequenced sample: T cells isolated from PBMCs. These receptor sequences come from a human donor in good health.

J is TRBJ1-2 and V is TRBV29-1; TRBD1 might be the D (5 bases). V was shortened by 5 bases and J by 3 bases, with 25 bases between the two germline ends. This CDR3 has 17 residues. Germline V CDR1 and CDR2: SQVTM, ANQGSEA. DNA of the CDR3: TGCAGCGTTTCAGAATATCTCGGGGGGGAGTTAGACTATGGCTACACCTTC. Translating gives CSVSEYLGGELDYGYTF.

J is TRBJ2-6 and V is TRBV5-1, with 8 bases identical to TRBD2. Losses at the gene ends were 4 bases for V and 0 bases for J; bases not matched to a gene: 12. Germline CDR1 SGHRS, CDR2 YFSETQ. The CDR3 extends over 19 amino acids. The CDR3, as DNA: TGCGCCAGCAGCGGAGGCCGGAGGACTAGCTTCTCTGGGGCCAACGTCCTGACTTTC. Protein: CASSGGRRTSFSGANVLTF.

The V call is TRBV6-4, the J call TRBJ2-2; D gene ambiguous. Trimming took off 4 bases at V and 1 base at J, with 7 bases between the two ends. In germline, CDR1 is MRHNA, CDR2 SNTAGT. The CDR3 runs to 14 residues. DNA for the CDR3: TGTGCCAGCAGTGTACGCAGGAACACCGGGGAGCTGTTTTTT. It is translated as CASSVRRNTGELFF.

The chain joins TRBV5-1 to TRBJ1-2; D not certain. The germline CDR1 and CDR2 sequences are SGHRS and YFSETQ. The CDR3 totals 14 residues. Between the trimmed V and J ends, which lost 1 base and 2 bases, there was a span of 9 bases. CDR3 nucleotides: TGCGCCAGCAGCTTGCCGTTAGCCAACTATGGCTACACCTTC. As protein: CASSLPLANYGYTF.

The V and J genes are TRBV12-5 and TRBJ2-5, with D possibly TRBD1 on 5 matching bases. V gave up 6 bases and J gave up 2 bases, with 10 bases separating them. The CDR3 is made up of 13 amino acids. Germline V lookup: CDR1 LGHNT, CDR2 FRNRAP. CDR3 residues: CASGIPGQETQYF. CDR3 nucleotides: TGTGCTAGTGGAATACCAGGGCAAGAGACCCAGTACTTC. The full variable domain, with the rest looked up from reference TRBV12-5 and TRBJ2-5, is DARVTQTPRHKVTEMGQEVTMRCQPILGHNTVFWYRQTMMQGLELLAYFRNRAPLDDSGMPKDRFSAEMPDATLATLKIQPSEPRDSAVYFCASGIPGQETQYFGPGTRLLVL.

The V gene is TRBV7-9, the J gene TRBJ1-1, with D perhaps matching TRBD1 (5 bases). The CDR3 covers 14 residues. Deletions cut 1 base from V and 0 bases from J, with 6 bases between. Per germline, CDR1 SEHNR and CDR2 FQNEAQ (reference sequence). The CDR3 loop is CASSLGQLNTEAFF. The DNA for the CDR3 is TGTGCCAGCAGCTTAGGACAGTTGAACACTGAAGCTTTCTTT.

This clone was seen only once. This chain links TRBV7-6 with TRBJ2-1; TRBD2 agrees at 9 bases. V dropped 6 bases and J dropped 7; count of bases not matched to a gene: 10. CDR3 size: 15 residues. Germline lookup yields CDR1 SGHVS and CDR2 FNYEAQ. This CDR3 reads CASRQLAGGGNEQFF. The CDR3 DNA reads TGTGCCAGCAGGCAACTAGCGGGTGGGGGAAATGAGCAGTTCTTC.

The rearrangement uses TRBV28 and TRBJ2-5; TRBD1 aligns across 9 bases. The CDR3 covers 15 residues. V shed 3 bases and J 5 bases; nucleotides not matched to a gene: 7. The germline CDR1 and CDR2 sequences are MDHEN and SYDVKM. In nucleotides, the CDR3 is TGTGCCAGCAGTTTCTCCCCCGGGACAGGGGAGACCCAGTACTTC. Amino acids: CASSFSPGTGETQYF.

The chain recombines TRBV6-6 with TRBJ1-3; D not certain. Germline V CDR1 and CDR2: MNHNY, SVGAGI (reference sequence). Trimming took off 0 bases at V and 7 bases at J, with 10 bases between the two ends. This CDR3 comprises 14 residues. The CDR3 region has the DNA TGTGCCAGCAGTTACTCGCCGAGGTTGAACACCATATATTTT. It encodes CASSYSPRLNTIYF.

The J gene is TRBJ2-7, the V gene TRBV28, with 11 bases fitting TRBD1. This CDR3 comprises 13 residues. The V segment lost 8 bases and the J segment 2 bases; nucleotides outside the gene matches: 2. The germline V gene encodes CDR1 MDHEN and CDR2 SYDVKM. CDR3 coding DNA: TGTGCCAGCTTGGGACAGGGGGCCTACGAGCAGTACTTC. This sequence encodes CASLGQGAYEQYF.

The CDR3 spells CASSPLAGGRYNEQFF. CDR3 nucleotide sequence: TGTGCCAGCAGTCCGTTAGCGGGAGGGCGGTACAATGAGCAGTTCTTC. The J gene is TRBJ2-1, the V gene TRBV27, with TRBD2 matching over 11 bases. V trimming: 5 bases; J trimming: 4 bases; junction bases outside the gene matches: 7. This CDR3 has 16 residues. Germline V gives CDR1 MNHEY, CDR2 SMNVEV (reference sequence).

The genes are TRBV18 and TRBJ2-7, with 8 bases that match TRBD2. CDR1 and CDR2 from the germline V gene are KGHSH and LQKENI. The CDR3 has 13 amino acids. The ends lost 2 bases at V and 4 bases at J; junction bases unmatched: 1. As DNA, the CDR3 is TGTGCCAGCTCACCAGCGGGAGGTTACGAGCAGTACTTC. Translating gives CASSPAGGYEQYF. Full variable domain (missing parts from reference TRBV18 and TRBJ2-7): NAGVMQNPRHLVRRRGQEARLRCSPMKGHSHVYWYRQLPEEGLKFMVYLQKENIIDESGMPKERFSAEFPKEGPSILRIQQVVRGDSAAYFCASSPAGGYEQYFGPGTRLTVT.